The 12 T cell receptor beta chains in this list originate from one sample, sequenced in a study of human CD8 memory T cell subsets. The study classified TPEX cells as CCR7+ PD-1+ TIGIT+ early memory CD8+ T cells bearing exhausted-like traits. TCR beta libraries were made by UMI-labeled 5' RACE. TCRdb re-called the 5' RACE reads and gives one entry per CDR3 protein, without DNA. Its table lists some 7,900 distinct CDR3 sequences. Sequenced sample: CD8+ T cells from PBMCs. All receptors derive from a human donor in good health.

V usage is TRBV27 and J usage is TRBJ2-1; TCRdb designates TRBD1, a call that cannot be tested without DNA. The CDR3 has 16 amino acids. Germline CDR1 and CDR2: MNHEY and SMNVEV (reference sequence). CDR3 region: CASSTGLESSYNEQFF.

The chain links TRBV5-1 to TRBJ2-7; TCRdb's D call of TRBD2 is untestable without DNA. Looked up from germline, CDR1 is SGHRS and CDR2 is YFSETQ. The length of the CDR3 is 18 residues. The CDR3: CASSLEGTSGRARYEQYF.

The J gene is TRBJ2-3, the V gene TRBV7-9; checking the TCRdb D call of TRBD1 is not possible without DNA. The CDR3 spans 17 residues. The V gene's germline CDR1 is SEHNR and CDR2 FQNEAQ (reference sequence). This CDR3 is CASSLLGQTGSTDTQYF.

The genes are TRBV25-1 and TRBJ1-6; TCRdb's assignment of TRBD1 cannot be checked, as there is no DNA. Germline assignment: CDR1 MGHDK and CDR2 SYGVNS. This CDR3 comprises 14 residues. This chain's CDR3 is CASSPQGWNSPLHF.

The chain recombines TRBV5-1 with TRBJ1-1; without DNA, the TCRdb call of TRBD1 cannot be checked. The length of the CDR3 is 14 residues. The V gene's germline CDR1 is SGHRS and CDR2 YFSETQ. The CDR3 loop reads CASSNPGQDTEAFF.

This chain joins TRBV18 and TRBJ2-1; as DNA is missing, the TRBD1 call by TCRdb cannot be tested. The CDR3 contains 17 residues. Germline lookup yields CDR1 KGHSH and CDR2 LQKENI. CDR3 residues: CASSPLNRSSSYNEQFF.

The chain uses TRBV6-1 and TRBJ2-7; TCRdb's assignment of TRBD1 cannot be checked, as there is no DNA. This CDR3 has 13 residues. The germline CDR1 and CDR2 sequences are MNHNS and SASEGT. This CDR3 is CASSPLGSYEQYF.

The genes are TRBV5-1 and TRBJ2-3; checking the TCRdb D call of TRBD2 is not possible without DNA. Germline assignment: CDR1 SGHRS and CDR2 YFSETQ. The CDR3 has 15 residues. The CDR3 is CASSRPGRSEDTQYF.

The chain recombines TRBV30 with TRBJ1-3; TCRdb outputs TRBD1, but without DNA this stays unchecked. The CDR3 is 15 residues long. The germline V gene encodes CDR1 GTSNPN and CDR2 SVGIG (reference sequence). The CDR3 sequence: CAWNLPGHSGNTIYF.

The chain recombines TRBV15 with TRBJ2-7; TCRdb reports TRBD1, a call that lacks DNA to check it against. The CDR3 is 13 residues long. Germline V lookup: CDR1 LNHNV, CDR2 YYDKDF (reference sequence). Here the CDR3 reads CATSPGTEYEQYF.

The rearrangement links TRBV9 to TRBJ2-2; as DNA is missing, the TRBD1 call by TCRdb cannot be tested. Germline loops: CDR1 SGDLS, CDR2 YYNGEE. This CDR3 region has 16 residues. The CDR3: CASSDEGAGDTGELFF.

The rearrangement uses TRBV7-8 and TRBJ2-3. The CDR3 covers 13 residues. Germline V gene data show CDR1 as SGHVS and CDR2 as FQNEAQ. CDR3 protein: CASSPDSTDTQYF.